The rows below give T cell receptor beta chains drawn from one sample of a study of blood T cell repertoires in COVID-19. Profiling relied on immunoSEQ multiplex PCR, and the TCRdb table lists in-frame clones only, not all of them. This table holds fewer than 120,000 clones, over 60% found once. The sample taken for sequencing was peripheral blood. The source of these receptors is a woman older than 75 with active or convalescent COVID-19. Both conserved end residues are part of each CDR3. D genes are given only for firm matches. A row's size may be missing; if present it is once, few, many or a size class.

clone_size,d_call,v_call,j_call,cdr3_aa,cdr3_nt
.,.,TRBV6-5,TRBJ1-5,CASRGTGNQPQHF,TGTGCCAGCAGGGGAACAGGAAATCAGCCCCAGCATTTT
.,.,TRBV4-1,TRBJ2-1,CASSQVDMGLVYNEQFF,TGCGCCAGCAGCCAAGTGGATATGGGACTGGTATACAATGAGCAGTTCTTC
.,TRBD1,TRBV4-1,TRBJ2-1,CASSQDWGTGASYNEQFF,TGCGCCAGCAGCCAAGATTGGGGGACAGGGGCCTCCTACAATGAGCAGTTCTTC
.,TRBD2,TRBV5-1,TRBJ2-5,CASSVGSSGIQETQYF,TGCGCCAGCAGCGTCGGGTCGAGCGGGATTCAAGAGACCCAGTACTTC
.,.,TRBV4-3,TRBJ2-1,CASSRLVYSYNEQFF,TGCGCCAGCAGCCGACTAGTTTACTCCTACAATGAGCAGTTCTTC
.,TRBD1,TRBV9,TRBJ2-5,CASGMGQTQETQYF,TGTGCCAGCGGAATGGGACAGACTCAAGAGACCCAGTACTTC
once,.,TRBV19,TRBJ2-3,CASKGGPGVADTQYF,TGTGCCAGTAAGGGGGGGCCAGGGGTTGCAGATACGCAGTATTTT
medium-sized,.,TRBV11-3,TRBJ2-2,CASSHRGRGTGELFF,TGTGCCAGCAGCCACAGAGGCAGGGGCACCGGGGAGCTGTTTTTT
.,.,TRBV30,TRBJ1-1,CAWRPLTRRGAFF,TGTGCCTGGAGGCCCTTAACCCGTCGGGGGGCTTTCTTT
.,TRBD1,TRBV5-5,TRBJ2-7,CASSPKAPDRGRLAEQYF,TGTGCCAGCAGCCCAAAAGCCCCAGACAGGGGGCGTCTTGCCGAGCAGTACTTC
.,TRBD2,TRBV5-1,TRBJ2-1,CASSADSGSSYNEQFF,TGCGCCAGCAGCGCTGATAGCGGGAGCTCCTACAATGAGCAGTTCTTC